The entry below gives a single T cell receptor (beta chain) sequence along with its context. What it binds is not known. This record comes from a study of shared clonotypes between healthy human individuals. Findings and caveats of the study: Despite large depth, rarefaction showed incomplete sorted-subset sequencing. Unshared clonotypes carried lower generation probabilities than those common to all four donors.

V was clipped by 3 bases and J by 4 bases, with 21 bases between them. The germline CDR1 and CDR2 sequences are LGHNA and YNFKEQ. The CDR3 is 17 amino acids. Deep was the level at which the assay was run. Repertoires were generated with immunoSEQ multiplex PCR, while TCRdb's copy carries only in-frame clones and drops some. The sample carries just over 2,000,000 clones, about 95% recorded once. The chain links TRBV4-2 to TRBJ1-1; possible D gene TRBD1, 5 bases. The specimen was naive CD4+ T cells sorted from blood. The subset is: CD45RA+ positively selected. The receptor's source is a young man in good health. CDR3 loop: CASSHQPGASESTEAFF. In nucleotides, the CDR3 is TGTGCCAGCAGCCACCAGCCCGGGGCTTCCGAGAGCACTGAAGCTTTCTTT.